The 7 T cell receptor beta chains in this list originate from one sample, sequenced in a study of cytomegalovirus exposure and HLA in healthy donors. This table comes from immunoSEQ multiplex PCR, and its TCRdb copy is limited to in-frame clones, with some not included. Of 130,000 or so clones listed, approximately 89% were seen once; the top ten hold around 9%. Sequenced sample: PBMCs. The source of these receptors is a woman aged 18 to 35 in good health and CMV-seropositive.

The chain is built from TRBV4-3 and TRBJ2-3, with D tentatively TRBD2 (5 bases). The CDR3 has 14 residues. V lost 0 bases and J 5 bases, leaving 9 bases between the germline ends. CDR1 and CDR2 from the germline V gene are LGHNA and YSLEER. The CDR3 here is CASSQDQGGDTQYF. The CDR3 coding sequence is TGCGCCAGCAGCCAAGACCAAGGAGGAGATACGCAGTATTTT.

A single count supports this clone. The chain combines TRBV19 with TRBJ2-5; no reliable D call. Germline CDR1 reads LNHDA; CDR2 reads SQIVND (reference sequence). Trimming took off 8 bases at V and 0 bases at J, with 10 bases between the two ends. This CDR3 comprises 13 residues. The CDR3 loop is CASARLYQETQYF. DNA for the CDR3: TGTGCCAGTGCGCGTTTGTACCAAGAGACCCAGTACTTC. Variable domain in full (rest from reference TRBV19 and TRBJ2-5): DGGITQSPKYLFRKEGQNVTLSCEQNLNHDAMYWYRQDPGQGLRLIYYSQIVNDFQKGDIAEGYSVSREKKESFPLTVTSAQKNPTAFYLCASARLYQETQYFGPGTRLLVL.

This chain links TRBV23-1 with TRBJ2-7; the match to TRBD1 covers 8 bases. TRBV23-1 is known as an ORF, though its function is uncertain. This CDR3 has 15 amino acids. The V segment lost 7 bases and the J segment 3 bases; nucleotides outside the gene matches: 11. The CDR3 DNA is TGCGCCAGCAAGAAACGACAGGGGAACCTCTACGAGCAGTACTTC. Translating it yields CASKKRQGNLYEQYF.

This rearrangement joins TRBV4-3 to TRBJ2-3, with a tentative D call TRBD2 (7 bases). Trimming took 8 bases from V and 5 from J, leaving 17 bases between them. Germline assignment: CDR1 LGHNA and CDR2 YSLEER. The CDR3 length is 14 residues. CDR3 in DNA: TGCGCCAGCTCCACCTGGGGGGGCCAAGATACGCAGTATTTT. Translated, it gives CASSTWGGQDTQYF.

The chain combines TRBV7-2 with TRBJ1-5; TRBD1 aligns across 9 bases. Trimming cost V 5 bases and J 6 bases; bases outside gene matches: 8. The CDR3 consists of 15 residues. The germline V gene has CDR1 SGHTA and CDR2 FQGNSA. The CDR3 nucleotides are TGTGCCAGCAGCCCTACGGGACAGGGAGGTCAGCCCCAGCATTTT. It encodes CASSPTGQGGQPQHF. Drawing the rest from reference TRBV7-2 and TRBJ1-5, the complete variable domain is GAGVSQSPSNKVTEKGKDVELRCDPISGHTALYWYRQSLGQGLEFLIYFQGNSAPDKSGLPSDRFSAERTGGSVSTLTIQRTQQEDSAVYLCASSPTGQGGQPQHFGDGTRLSIL.

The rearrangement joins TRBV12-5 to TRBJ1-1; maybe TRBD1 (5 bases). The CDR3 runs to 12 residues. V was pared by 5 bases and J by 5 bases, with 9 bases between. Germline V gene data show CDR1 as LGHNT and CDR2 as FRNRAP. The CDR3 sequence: CASGPGGTEAFF. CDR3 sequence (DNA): TGTGCTAGTGGTCCGGGGGGGACTGAAGCTTTCTTT.

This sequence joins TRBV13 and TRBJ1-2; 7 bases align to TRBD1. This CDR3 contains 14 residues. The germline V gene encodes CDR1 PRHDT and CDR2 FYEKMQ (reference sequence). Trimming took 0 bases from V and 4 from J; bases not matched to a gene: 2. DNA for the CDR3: TGTGCCAGCAGCTTAGGGCAGGGGGTCTATGGCTACACCTTC. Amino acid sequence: CASSLGQGVYGYTF.